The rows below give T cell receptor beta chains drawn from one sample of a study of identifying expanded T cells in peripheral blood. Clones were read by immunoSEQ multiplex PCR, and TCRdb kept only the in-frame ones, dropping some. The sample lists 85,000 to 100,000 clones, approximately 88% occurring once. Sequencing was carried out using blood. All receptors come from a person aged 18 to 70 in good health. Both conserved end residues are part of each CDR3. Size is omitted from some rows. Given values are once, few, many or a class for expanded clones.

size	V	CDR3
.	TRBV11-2	CASSLGGRGNYGYTF
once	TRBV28	CGIGGRGGRAVGTGELFF
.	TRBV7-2	CASSPRRLAGGSSYNEQFF
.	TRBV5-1	CASSLEGAPDNEQFF
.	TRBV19	CASSTLAFDEQYF
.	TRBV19	CASSIERYYGYTF
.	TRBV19	CASSISPGQGAHEQYF
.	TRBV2	CASSDVGGEKLFF
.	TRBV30	CAWSVGHQETQYF
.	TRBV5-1	CASSSEGAGGYGYTF